This record looks at one TCR beta chain sequence and its context. The sample is drawn from a study of PD-L1 blockade in urothelial cancer. The V gene lost 6 bases and the J gene lost 12 bases, with 14 bases spanning the gap. From germline, CDR1 is DFQATT and CDR2 SNEGSKA (reference sequence). The CDR3 is made up of 10 amino acids. This table comes from immunoSEQ multiplex PCR, and its TCRdb copy is limited to in-frame clones, with some not included. Found here are some 97,000 clones, roughly nine tenths of them singletons; the top ten hold 0.7% to 0.95%. The sequence was collected from a woman older than 75 with urothelial cancer. The sample in question was PBMCs, obtained around atezolizumab (anti-PD-L1) treatment. The V and J genes are TRBV20-1 and TRBJ1-2, with D perhaps matching TRBD1 (5 bases). The CDR3 bases are TGCAGTGCCCCGGGACTTCACAACACCTTC. Its protein product is CSAPGLHNTF.